The clone carrying this TCR beta chain was seen a handful of times. Mouse gene names and germline throughout. The CDR3 end lies 1 residue beyond the end of the read and is filled in from the germline J gene. This CDR3 region has 11 residues. Germline V gives CDR1 KGHTA, CDR2 FQNQQP. Clones were read by immunoSEQ multiplex PCR, and TCRdb kept only the in-frame ones, dropping some. Among over 2,000 clones, less than 55% were seen once, and the ten largest hold around 29%. Time point denoted: mouse harvest day 14 after allogeneic transplant. The graft held 10^6 splenic CD5+ T cells and 10^7 T-cell-depleted bone marrow cells. This sample was included in a study of tissue T cells after allogeneic stem cell transplantation.

This TCR was recovered from a female BALB/c mouse given C57BL/6 T cells with graft-versus-host disease after an allogeneic hematopoietic cell transplant. Material: lymph node tissue. The V call is TRBV23, the J call TRBJ2-1. CDR3 DNA (partial): TGCTCCAGCAGTCCCTATGCTGAGCAGTTC. It is translated as CSSSPYAEQF. The CDR3 reads in full as CSSSPYAEQFF.